The entry below describes one T cell receptor (beta chain). This receptor's antigen is unknown. The input lacks base qualities; no much larger clone sits a single base away. TCR beta CDR3 regions were amplified from RNA transcripts. A first-round RT-PCR of the TCR CDR3 used the HTBI primer set with the Qiagen OneStep RT-PCR kit. Libraries were constructed in a second round of multiplex PCR, after which size selection and purification were performed. The libraries were sequenced on an Illumina HiSeq2000 using paired-end 100 bp reads. The published analysis was carried out like this. SOAPnuke was used to process the raw data, throwing out any read that contained adapters or uncalled bases, had a mean Phred below 15, or lacked an exact constant-primer or identifier match. COPE v1.2.5 was used to merge high-quality paired reads, and clonotypes were defined as unique nucleotide sequences. MiTCR v1.1 was used to align clonotypes to the IMGT TRBV, TRBD and TRBJ reference segments. Only V-J combinations with frequency above 0.0001, covering roughly 99% of repertoires, were analysed. The TCS score was defined as the ratio of F50 (clonal expansion) to E x V (chaos), calculated using BLOSUM62-based TCRdist between CDR3 peptides within each V-J. Welch's t-statistics and random forest reduced fewer than 550 V-J features to 13, which were used in a naive Bayes classifier (R e1071). The raw public reads went through TCRdb reprocessing: fastp at Q25, MiXCR clone calling, in-frame beta chains kept. Records with the same CDR3 protein are collapsed into one entry carrying the most frequent genes and DNA. The V and J calls follow TCRdb's processing rather than the paper's. In this sample the table shows around 340,000 distinct CDR3 sequences, roughly 20% of which occur a single time. The ten biggest clones cover roughly a sixth of the sample.

The data are from a study of T cells in Graves' hyperthyroidism and ophthalmopathy (dated by TCRdb to between 2017 and 2020). Looking at the study overall: Peripheral blood was collected at initial diagnosis, before any treatment. Whether ophthalmopathy could be predicted prospectively was tested in an independent validation cohort made up of about 20 hyperthyroidism patients plus 17 patients who later progressed to ophthalmopathy. To identify TCR V-J signatures that set the groups apart, the researchers used a discovery cohort of 100 patients, made up of about 44 with Graves' ophthalmopathy and 57 with stable Graves' hyperthyroidism. The paper describes TCR Vbeta CDR3 sequencing of 135 peripheral blood samples, made up of under 50 ophthalmopathy patients, 70 to 80 hyperthyroidism patients and about 17 progressor patients. After sampling, hyperthyroidism patients received methimazole starting at 30 mg daily, and ophthalmopathy patients received high-dose intravenous methylprednisolone. The 100 or so discovery patients were randomly divided into training and test sets at a 7:3 ratio. In about 6 Graves' hyperthyroidism patients, the study also compared T-cell repertoires from thyroid tissue with T-cell repertoires from blood. Paper-wide results and their limitations: Sample size was not statistically predetermined, and blinding of investigators to group allocation was not performed. In validation, progression to ophthalmopathy was predicted by the model with nearly 71% sensitivity and around 76% specificity, a median of approximately 6.5 months before onset. A model built on a 13 V-J signature distinguished ophthalmopathy from stable hyperthyroidism, reaching around 87% sensitivity and around 81% specificity in cross-validation and 80%/75% in testing. Most expanded thyroid clonotypes (frequency above 0.001) were also found in blood, which suggests that blood repertoires may mirror thyroid immune responses.

In the ophthalmopathy patients, disease was moderately to severely active, with a Clinical Activity Score of 3 or more, a NOSPECS grade of 4 or more, and a duration of less than 3 months. Patients with uncontrolled infections, other autoimmune diseases, pregnancy or lactation were excluded. Diagnoses relied on clinical symptoms, serum thyroxine and TRAb, thyroid ultrasound and orbital computed tomography. PBMCs were separated from about 10 ml of fresh peripheral blood using Ficoll-Paque density gradient centrifugation. Total RNA was extracted with Trizol reagent, and quality was checked on an Agilent 2100 Bioanalyzer. This receptor was taken from a woman in her thirties or forties with Graves' ophthalmopathy. Sequenced sample: blood.

The sequence in DNA is TGTGCCACCTACCCCCGGGCCCCGAATCGATACGAGCAGTACTTC. Its translation reads: CATYPRAPNRYEQYF. The V gene is TRBV10-3 and the J gene is TRBJ2-7, with no reliable assignment of the D segment. The CDR3 has 15 amino acids, counting the end cysteine and phenylalanine. Just the 45-base CDR3 DNA is kept, in frame starting at base 1. Trimming costs V 10 bases and J 4 bases, and their ends lie 23 bases apart. Based on the germline V gene, the CDR1 and CDR2 sequences are ENHRY and SYGVKD.